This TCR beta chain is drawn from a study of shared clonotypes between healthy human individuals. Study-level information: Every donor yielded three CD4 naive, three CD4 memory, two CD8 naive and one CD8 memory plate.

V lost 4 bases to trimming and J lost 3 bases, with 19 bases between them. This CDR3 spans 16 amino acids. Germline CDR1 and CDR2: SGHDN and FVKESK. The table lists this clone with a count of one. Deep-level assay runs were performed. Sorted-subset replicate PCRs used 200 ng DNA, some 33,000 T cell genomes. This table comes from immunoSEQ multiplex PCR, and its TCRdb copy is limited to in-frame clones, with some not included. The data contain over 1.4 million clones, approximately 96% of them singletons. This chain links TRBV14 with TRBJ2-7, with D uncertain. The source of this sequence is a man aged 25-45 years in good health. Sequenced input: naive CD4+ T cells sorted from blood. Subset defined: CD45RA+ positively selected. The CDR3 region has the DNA TGTGCCAGCAGCCTAGCTCCGCACGGCGCCAGCTACGAGCAGTACTTC. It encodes CASSLAPHGASYEQYF.